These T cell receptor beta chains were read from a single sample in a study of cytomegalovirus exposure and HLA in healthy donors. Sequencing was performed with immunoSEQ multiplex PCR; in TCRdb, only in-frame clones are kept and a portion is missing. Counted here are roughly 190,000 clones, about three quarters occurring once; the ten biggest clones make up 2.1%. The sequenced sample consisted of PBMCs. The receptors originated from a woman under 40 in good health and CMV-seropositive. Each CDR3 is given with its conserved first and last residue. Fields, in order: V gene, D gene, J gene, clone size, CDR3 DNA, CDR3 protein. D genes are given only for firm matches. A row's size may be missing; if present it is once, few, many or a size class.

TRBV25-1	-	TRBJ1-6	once	TGTGCCAGCAGTGTTCCAGGAGGCTATAATTCACCCCTCCACTTT	CASSVPGGYNSPLHF
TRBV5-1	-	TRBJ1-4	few	TGCGCCAGCAGCTCCGGACAGACTGAAAAACTGTTTTTT	CASSSGQTEKLFF
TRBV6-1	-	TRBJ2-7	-	TGTGCCAGCAGTGAGGAGGGTCATCTACTCTCCTACGAGCAGTACTTC	CASSEEGHLLSYEQYF
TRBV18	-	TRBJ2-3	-	TGTGCCAGCTCCTCTAGCGTTAGCACAGATACGCAGTATTTT	CASSSSVSTDTQYF
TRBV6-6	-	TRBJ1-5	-	TGTGCCAGCAGTTACGGCCAGCAGCCCCAGCATTTT	CASSYGQQPQHF
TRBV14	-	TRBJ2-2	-	TGTGCCAGCAGCCTGAAAAGACTCTCGAACACCGGGGAGCTGTTTTTT	CASSLKRLSNTGELFF
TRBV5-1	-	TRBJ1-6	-	TGCGCCAGCAGCTTGGCGGGCCAGGGTTACTCACCCCTCCACTTT	CASSLAGQGYSPLHF
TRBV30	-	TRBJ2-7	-	TGTGCCTGGAGTGTAACAGGTGACGAGCAGTACTTC	CAWSVTGDEQYF
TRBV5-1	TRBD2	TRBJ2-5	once	TGCGCCAGCAGCCAGCTCGGGGGGAGCGAGGAGACCCAGTACTTC	CASSQLGGSEETQYF
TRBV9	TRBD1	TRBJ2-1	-	TGTGCCAGCAGCGTAGTCGGGACAGTGTACAATGAGCAGTTCTTC	CASSVVGTVYNEQFF
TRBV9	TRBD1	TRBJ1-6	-	TGTGCCAGCAGCGAACAGGGGGGGGATTCACCCCTCCACTTT	CASSEQGGDSPLHF
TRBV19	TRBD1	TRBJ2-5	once	TGTGCCAGTACCAAGGGACAGAGAGAGACCCAGTACTTC	CASTKGQRETQYF
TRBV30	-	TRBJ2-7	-	TGTGCCTGGAGTGACAGGTACGAGCAGTACTTC	CAWSDRYEQYF
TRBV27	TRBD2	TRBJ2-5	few	TGTGCCAGCAGTTCCCTTGGGACTAGCGCCCAAGAGACCCAGTACTTC	CASSSLGTSAQETQYF
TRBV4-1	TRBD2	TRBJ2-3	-	TGCGCCAGCAGCCAGGGGGGGGAGAGGGTGACAGATACGCAGTATTTT	CASSQGGERVTDTQYF
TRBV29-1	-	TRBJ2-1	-	TGCAGCGTTGACGCTCCGTTCCGTTCGGATGAGCAGTTCTTC	CSVDAPFRSDEQFF
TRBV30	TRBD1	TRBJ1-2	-	TGTGCCTGGAGCGGGGGACAGATCTATGGCTACACCTTC	CAWSGGQIYGYTF